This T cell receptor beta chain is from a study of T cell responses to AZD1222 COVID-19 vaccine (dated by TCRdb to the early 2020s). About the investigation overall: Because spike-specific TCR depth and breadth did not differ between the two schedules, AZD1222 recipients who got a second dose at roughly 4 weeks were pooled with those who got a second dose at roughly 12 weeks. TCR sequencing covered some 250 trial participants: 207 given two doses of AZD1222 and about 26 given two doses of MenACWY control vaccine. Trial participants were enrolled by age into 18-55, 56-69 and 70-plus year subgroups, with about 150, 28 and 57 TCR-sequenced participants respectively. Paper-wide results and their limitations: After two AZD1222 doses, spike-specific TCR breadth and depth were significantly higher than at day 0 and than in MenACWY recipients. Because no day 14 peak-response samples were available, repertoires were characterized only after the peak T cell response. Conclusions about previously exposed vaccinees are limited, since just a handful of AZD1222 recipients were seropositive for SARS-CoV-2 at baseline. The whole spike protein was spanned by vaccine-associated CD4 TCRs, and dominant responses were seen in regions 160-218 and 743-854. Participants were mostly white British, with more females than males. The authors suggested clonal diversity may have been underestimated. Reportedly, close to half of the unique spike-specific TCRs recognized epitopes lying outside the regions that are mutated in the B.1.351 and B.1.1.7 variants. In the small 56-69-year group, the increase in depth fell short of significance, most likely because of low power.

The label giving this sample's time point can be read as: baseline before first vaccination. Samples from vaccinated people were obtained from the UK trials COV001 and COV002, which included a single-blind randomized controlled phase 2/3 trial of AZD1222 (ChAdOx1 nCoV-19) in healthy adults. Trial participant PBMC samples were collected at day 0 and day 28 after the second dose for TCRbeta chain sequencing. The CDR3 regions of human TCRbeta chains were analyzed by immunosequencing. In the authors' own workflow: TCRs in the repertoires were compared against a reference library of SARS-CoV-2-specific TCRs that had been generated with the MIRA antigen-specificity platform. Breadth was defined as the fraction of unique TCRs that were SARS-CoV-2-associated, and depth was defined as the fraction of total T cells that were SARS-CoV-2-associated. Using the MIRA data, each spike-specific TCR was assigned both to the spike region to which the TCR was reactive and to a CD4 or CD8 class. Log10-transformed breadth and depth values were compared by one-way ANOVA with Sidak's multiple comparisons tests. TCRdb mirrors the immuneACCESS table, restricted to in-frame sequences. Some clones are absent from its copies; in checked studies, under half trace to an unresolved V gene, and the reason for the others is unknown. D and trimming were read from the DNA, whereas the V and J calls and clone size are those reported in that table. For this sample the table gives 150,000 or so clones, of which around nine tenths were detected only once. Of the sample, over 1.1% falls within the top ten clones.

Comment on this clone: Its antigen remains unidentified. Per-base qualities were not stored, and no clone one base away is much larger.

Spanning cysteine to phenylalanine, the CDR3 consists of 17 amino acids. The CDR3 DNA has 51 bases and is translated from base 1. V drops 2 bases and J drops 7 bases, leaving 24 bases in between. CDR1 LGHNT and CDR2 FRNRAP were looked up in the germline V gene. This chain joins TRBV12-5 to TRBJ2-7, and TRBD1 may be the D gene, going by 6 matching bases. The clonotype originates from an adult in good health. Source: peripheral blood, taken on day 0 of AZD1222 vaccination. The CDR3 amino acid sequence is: CASGLFPDGQNLWEQYF. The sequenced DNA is TGTGCTAGTGGTTTGTTTCCGGACGGACAGAACCTATGGGAGCAGTACTTC.